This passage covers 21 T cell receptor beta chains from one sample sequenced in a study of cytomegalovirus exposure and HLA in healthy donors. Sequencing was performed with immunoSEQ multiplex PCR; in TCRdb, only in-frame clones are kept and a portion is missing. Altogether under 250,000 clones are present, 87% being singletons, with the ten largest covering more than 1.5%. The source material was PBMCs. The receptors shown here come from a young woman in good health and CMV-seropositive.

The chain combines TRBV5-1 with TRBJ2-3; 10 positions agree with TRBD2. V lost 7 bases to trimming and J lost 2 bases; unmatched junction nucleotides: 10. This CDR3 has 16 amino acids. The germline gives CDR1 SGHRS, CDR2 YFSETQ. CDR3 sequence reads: CASQNLAGGSTDTQYF. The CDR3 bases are TGCGCCAGCCAGAATTTAGCGGGAGGTTCCACAGATACGCAGTATTTT.

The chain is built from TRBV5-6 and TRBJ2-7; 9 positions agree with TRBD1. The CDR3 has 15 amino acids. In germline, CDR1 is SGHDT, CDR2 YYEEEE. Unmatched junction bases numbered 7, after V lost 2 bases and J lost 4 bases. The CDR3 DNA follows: TGTGCCAGCAGCTTCCCGGGACAGGGTCTGTACGAGCAGTACTTC. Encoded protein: CASSFPGQGLYEQYF.

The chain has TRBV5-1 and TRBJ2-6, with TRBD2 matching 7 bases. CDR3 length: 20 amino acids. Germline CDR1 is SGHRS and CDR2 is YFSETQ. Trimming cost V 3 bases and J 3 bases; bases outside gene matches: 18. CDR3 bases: TGCGCCAGCAGCTCCCTGGGGAGCGGGAACCTAGAGTTTGGGGCCAACGTCCTGACTTTC. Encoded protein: CASSSLGSGNLEFGANVLTF.

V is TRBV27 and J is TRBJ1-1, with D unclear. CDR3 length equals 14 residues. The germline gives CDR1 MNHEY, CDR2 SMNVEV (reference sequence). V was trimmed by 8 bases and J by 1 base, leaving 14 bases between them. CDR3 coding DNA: TGTGCCAGCTCCCACGGACTGACGAACACTGAAGCTTTCTTT. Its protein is CASSHGLTNTEAFF.

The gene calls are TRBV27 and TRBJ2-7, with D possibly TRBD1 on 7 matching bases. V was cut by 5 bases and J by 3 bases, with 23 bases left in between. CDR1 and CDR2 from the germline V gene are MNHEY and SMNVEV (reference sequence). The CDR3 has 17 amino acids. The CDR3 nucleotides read TGTGCCAGCAGTCCGGAGGGGGCCGGGACGGGAAGCTACGAGCAGTACTTC. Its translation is CASSPEGAGTGSYEQYF.

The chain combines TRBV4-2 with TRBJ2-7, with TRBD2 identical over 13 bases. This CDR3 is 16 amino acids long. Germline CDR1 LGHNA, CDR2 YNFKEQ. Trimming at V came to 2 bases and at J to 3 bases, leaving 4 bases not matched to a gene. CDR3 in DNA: TGTGCCAGCAGCCAATTTGGGACTAGCGGGAACTACGAGCAGTACTTC. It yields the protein CASSQFGTSGNYEQYF.

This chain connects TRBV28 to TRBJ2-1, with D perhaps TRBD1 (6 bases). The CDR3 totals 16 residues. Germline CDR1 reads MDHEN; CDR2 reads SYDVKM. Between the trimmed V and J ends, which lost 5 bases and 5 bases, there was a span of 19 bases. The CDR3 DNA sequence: TGTGCCAGCAGTCCCCGTCTAGGGACACGCCACAATGAGCAGTTCTTC. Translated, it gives CASSPRLGTRHNEQFF.

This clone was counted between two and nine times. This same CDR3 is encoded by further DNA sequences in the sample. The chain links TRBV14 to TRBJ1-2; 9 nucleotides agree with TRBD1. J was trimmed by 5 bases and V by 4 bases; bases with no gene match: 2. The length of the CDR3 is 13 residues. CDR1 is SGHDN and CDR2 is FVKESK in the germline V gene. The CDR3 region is CASSLGTGYGYTF. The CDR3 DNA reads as TGTGCCAGCAGCCTCGGGACAGGGTATGGCTACACCTTC. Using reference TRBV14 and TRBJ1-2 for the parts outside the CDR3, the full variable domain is EAGVTQFPSHSVIEKGQTVTLRCDPISGHDNLYWYRRVMGKEIKFLLHFVKESKQDESGMPNNRFLAERTGGTYSTLKVQPAELEDSGVYFCASSLGTGYGYTFGSGTRLTVV.

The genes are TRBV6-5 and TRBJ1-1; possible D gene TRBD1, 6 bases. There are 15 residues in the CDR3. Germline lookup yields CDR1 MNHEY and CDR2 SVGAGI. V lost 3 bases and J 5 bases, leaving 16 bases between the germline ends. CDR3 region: CASSYVARGDTEAFF. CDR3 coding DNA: TGTGCCAGCAGTTATGTGGCCAGGGGAGATACTGAAGCTTTCTTT.

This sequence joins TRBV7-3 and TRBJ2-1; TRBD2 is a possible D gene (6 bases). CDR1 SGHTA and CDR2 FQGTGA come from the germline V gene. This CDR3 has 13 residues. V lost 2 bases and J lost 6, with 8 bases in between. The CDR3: CASSLDGGNEQFF. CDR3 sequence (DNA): TGTGCCAGCAGCTTAGACGGGGGCAATGAGCAGTTCTTC.

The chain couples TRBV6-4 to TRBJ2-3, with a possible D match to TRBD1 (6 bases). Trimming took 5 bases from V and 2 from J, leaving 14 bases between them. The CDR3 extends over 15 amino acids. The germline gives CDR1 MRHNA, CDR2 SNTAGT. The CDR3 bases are TGTGCCAGCAGTCCGCAGGGGATAGTCACAGATACGCAGTATTTT. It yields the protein CASSPQGIVTDTQYF.

The CDR3 nucleotides read TGCGCCAGCAGCTTGGAGGCCCGGGGGGAGACCCAGTACTTC. Its translation: CASSLEARGETQYF. V and J are TRBV5-1 and TRBJ2-5, with D maybe TRBD2 (6 bases). This CDR3 comprises 14 residues. Germline assignment: CDR1 SGHRS and CDR2 YFSETQ. V dropped 0 bases and J dropped 5 bases, with 11 bases sitting between them.

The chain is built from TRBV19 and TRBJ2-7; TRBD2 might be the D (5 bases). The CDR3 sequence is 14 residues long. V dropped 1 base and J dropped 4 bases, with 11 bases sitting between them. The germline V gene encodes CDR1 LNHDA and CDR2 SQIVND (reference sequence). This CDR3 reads CASSIGSGRYEQYF. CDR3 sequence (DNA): TGTGCCAGTAGTATAGGAAGCGGTCGGTACGAGCAGTACTTC.

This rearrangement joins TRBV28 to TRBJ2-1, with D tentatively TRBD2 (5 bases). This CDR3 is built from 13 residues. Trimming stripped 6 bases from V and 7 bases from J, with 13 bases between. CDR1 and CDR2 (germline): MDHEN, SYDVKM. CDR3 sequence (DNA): TGTGCCAGCAGCGTCGAGGGCAGGAATGAGCAGTTCTTC. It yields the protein CASSVEGRNEQFF.

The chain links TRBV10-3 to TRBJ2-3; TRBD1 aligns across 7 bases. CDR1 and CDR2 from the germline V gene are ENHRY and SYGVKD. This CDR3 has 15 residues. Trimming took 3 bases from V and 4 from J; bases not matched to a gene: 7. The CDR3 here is CAISEMTGLSDTQYF. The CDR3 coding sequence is TGTGCCATCAGTGAAATGACAGGGCTTTCAGATACGCAGTATTTT.

As DNA, the CDR3 is TGCAGCGTCATGCGCGGAGCGAGTGGCACAGATACGCAGTATTTT. It encodes CSVMRGASGTDTQYF. The chain joins TRBV29-1 to TRBJ2-3; D is unclear. CDR1 and CDR2 (germline): SQVTM, ANQGSEA. The V end lost 6 bases, the J end lost 1 base, and 17 bases lay between the germline ends. This CDR3 is 15 amino acids long.

The CDR3 loop reads CASSADRESGNTIYF. Here the CDR3 DNA reads TGTGCCAGCAGCGCCGACAGGGAATCGGGAAACACCATATATTTT. V and J are TRBV9 and TRBJ1-3, with 7 bases aligning to TRBD1. CDR3 length equals 15 residues. V lost 3 bases, J lost 4 bases, and 7 bases stayed unmatched. CDR1 and CDR2 (germline): SGDLS, YYNGEE.

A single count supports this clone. DNA of the CDR3: TGCGCCAGCAGCCACCCCCCGGTAACTATGAACACTGAAGCTTTCTTT. This sequence encodes CASSHPPVTMNTEAFF. V is TRBV4-1 and J is TRBJ1-1; D is undetermined. The CDR3 runs 16 residues. Trimming cost V 3 bases and J 0 bases, with 14 bases left between them. Germline V gives CDR1 MGHRA, CDR2 YSYEKL.

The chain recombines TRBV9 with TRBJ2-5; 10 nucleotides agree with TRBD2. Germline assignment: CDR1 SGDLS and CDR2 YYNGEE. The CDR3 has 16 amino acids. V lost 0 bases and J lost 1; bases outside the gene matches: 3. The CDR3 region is CASSVGSGGTQETQYF. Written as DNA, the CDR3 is TGTGCCAGCAGCGTAGGTAGCGGGGGGACCCAAGAGACCCAGTACTTC.

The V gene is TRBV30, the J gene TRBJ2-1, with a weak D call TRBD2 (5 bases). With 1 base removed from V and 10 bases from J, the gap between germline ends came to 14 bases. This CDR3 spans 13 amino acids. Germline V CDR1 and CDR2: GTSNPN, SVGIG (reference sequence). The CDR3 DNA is TGTGCCTGGAGTGAGCTAGCTCTGGGGGAGCAGTTCTTC. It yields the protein CAWSELALGEQFF.

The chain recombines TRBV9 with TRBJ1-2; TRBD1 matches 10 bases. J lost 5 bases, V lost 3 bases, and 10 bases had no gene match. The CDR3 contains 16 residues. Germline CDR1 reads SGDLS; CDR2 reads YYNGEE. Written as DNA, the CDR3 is TGTGCCAGCAGCGCTGGACAGGGGGAATCTAGGTATGGCTACACCTTC. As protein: CASSAGQGESRYGYTF.